This T cell receptor (beta chain) was captured by sequencing in a study of CD8 T cells in Susac syndrome. From germline, CDR1 is SGHDT and CDR2 YYEEEE. The CDR3 consists of 13 residues. V was shortened by 2 bases and J by 8 bases, with 14 bases between the two germline ends. When the RNA was reverse transcribed, random hexamers were used with an input of roughly 0.45 to 1 ug. One entry per CDR3 protein results from TCRdb running MiXCR on the immunoSEQ multiplex PCR reads. Of 150,000 to 200,000 distinct CDR3 sequences listed, 90% to 95% are singletons. Sample: CD4+ T cells from PBMCs. This chain uses TRBV5-6 with TRBJ2-7; D is perhaps TRBD1 (5 bases). This sequence was found in a human donor in good health. This CDR3 reads CASSLDRQTQQYF. CDR3 DNA: TGTGCCAGCAGCTTAGACAGACAGACTCAGCAGTACTTC.